These 18 T cell receptor beta chains came from one sample sequenced in a study of control samples from healthy donors and cancer patients. The method was immunoSEQ multiplex PCR; TCRdb's version includes in-frame clones alone and lacks a portion of them. This table holds 170,000 or so clones, 90% to 95% found once. Material: blood. These receptors were obtained from a woman under 30 in good health.

CDR3 region: CASSPLAGGNQPQHF. In nucleotides, the CDR3 is TGTGCCAGCAGCCCCCTTGCGGGGGGGAATCAGCCCCAGCATTTT. The chain has TRBV5-5 and TRBJ1-5, with D possibly being TRBD1 (5 bases). CDR1 and CDR2 from the germline V gene are SGHKS and YYEKEE (reference sequence). CDR3 length: 15 residues. The V gene lost 4 bases and the J gene lost 4 bases, with 15 bases spanning the gap.

This clone has just one count. The V call is TRBV29-1, the J call TRBJ2-2, with D tentatively TRBD2 (5 bases). The V end lost 4 bases, the J end lost 1 base, and 7 bases lay between the germline ends. From germline, CDR1 is SQVTM and CDR2 ANQGSEA. The CDR3 runs 13 residues. The chain's CDR3 is CSVGTLNTGELFF. The CDR3 DNA follows: TGCAGCGTTGGGACTTTGAACACCGGGGAGCTGTTTTTT.

This clone came up once. CDR3 residues: CASSQAPGRSGANVLTF. DNA of the CDR3: TGCGCCAGCAGCCAAGCCCCTGGGCGCTCTGGGGCCAACGTCCTGACTTTC. This sequence joins TRBV4-1 and TRBJ2-6; D is unclear. CDR1 is MGHRA, CDR2 YSYEKL, per germline. This CDR3 has 17 amino acids. The V end lost 1 base, the J end lost 0 bases, and 10 bases lay between the germline ends.

V usage is TRBV24-1 and J usage is TRBJ2-3, with 9 bases fitting TRBD2. Looked up from germline, CDR1 is KGHDR and CDR2 is SFDVKD. With 5 bases clipped from V and 2 bases from J, the junction kept 13 bases outside the gene matches. This CDR3 is built from 18 residues. The CDR3, as DNA: TGTGCCACCAGTGGTCAGGGAGTAGCGGGAGCGAACACAGATACGCAGTATTTT. Its translation: CATSGQGVAGANTDTQYF.

The chain carries TRBV19 and TRBJ2-3, with 10 bases identical to TRBD1. CDR1 is LNHDA and CDR2 is SQIVND in the germline V gene (reference sequence). The CDR3 length is 14 residues. V trimming: 10 bases; J trimming: 2 bases; junction bases outside the gene matches: 6. The CDR3 DNA sequence: TGTGCCACTGCCGGGACAGGGGCCACAGATACGCAGTATTTT. Translation: CATAGTGATDTQYF. Supplemented by reference TRBV19 and TRBJ2-3, the full variable domain reads DGGITQSPKYLFRKEGQNVTLSCEQNLNHDAMYWYRQDPGQGLRLIYYSQIVNDFQKGDIAEGYSVSREKKESFPLTVTSAQKNPTAFYLCATAGTGATDTQYFGPGTRLTVL.

CDR3 region: CATSDGTGIRRSNYGYTF. The CDR3 bases are TGTGCCACCAGTGATGGGACCGGGATCCGGAGGTCCAACTATGGCTACACCTTC. The chain combines TRBV24-1 with TRBJ1-2; weak D call: TRBD1 (5 bases). Germline CDR1 is KGHDR and CDR2 is SFDVKD. V was clipped by 3 bases and J by 2 bases, with 21 bases between them. The CDR3 consists of 18 residues.

The chain employs TRBV27 and TRBJ1-2; tentative D call: TRBD1 (5 bases). The CDR3 extends over 15 amino acids. With 0 bases removed from V and 2 bases from J, the gap between germline ends came to 10 bases. The germline gives CDR1 MNHEY, CDR2 SMNVEV (reference sequence). Written as DNA, the CDR3 is TGTGCCAGCAGTTTATCGAGGGCAGGGAACTATGGCTACACCTTC. This codes for CASSLSRAGNYGYTF.

The chain has TRBV20-1 and TRBJ1-2; D is unresolved. The V gene lost 7 bases and the J gene lost 10 bases, with 16 bases spanning the gap. This CDR3 is 11 amino acids long. The germline V gene has CDR1 DFQATT and CDR2 SNEGSKA (reference sequence). The CDR3 nucleotides read TGCAGTGTAACGATGGGCGGTGACTACACCTTC. The encoded protein is CSVTMGGDYTF.

V is TRBV11-3 and J is TRBJ1-3; perhaps TRBD1 as D (6 bases). V was trimmed by 10 bases and J by 0 bases, leaving 13 bases between them. The CDR3 length is 14 residues. Germline CDR1 is SGHNT and CDR2 is YENEEA. CDR3: CATQTGSSGNTIYF. In nucleotides, the CDR3 is TGTGCCACCCAGACAGGTTCCTCTGGAAACACCATATATTTT.

The rearrangement joins TRBV27 to TRBJ1-5; TRBD1 might be the D (5 bases). The V end was cut by 8 bases, the J end by 0 bases, with 14 bases between. This CDR3 has 15 amino acids. CDR1 and CDR2 from the germline V gene are MNHEY and SMNVEV (reference sequence). CDR3 loop: CASVVGVGSNQPQHF. The DNA for the CDR3 is TGTGCCAGCGTGGTGGGGGTAGGTAGCAATCAGCCCCAGCATTTT.

The CDR3 loop is CASSDRWGEEKLFF. DNA of the CDR3: TGTGCCAGCAGTGATCGGTGGGGAGAGGAAAAACTGTTTTTT. This chain uses TRBV25-1 with TRBJ1-4; D is uncertain. There are 14 residues in the CDR3. Germline V gene data show CDR1 as MGHDK and CDR2 as SYGVNS. V was cut by 3 bases and J by 8 bases, with 13 bases left in between.

DNA for the CDR3: TGTGCCAGCAGCGCACTAGCGGGCCTGAACACCGGGGAGCTGTTTTTT. Residues: CASSALAGLNTGELFF. J is TRBJ2-2 and V is TRBV9; 9 nucleotides align to TRBD2. This CDR3 is 16 amino acids long. Germline V lookup: CDR1 SGDLS, CDR2 YYNGEE. Germline trimming cut 3 bases from V and 1 base from J; bases unmatched to any gene: 4.

The V call is TRBV27, the J call TRBJ1-4; D remains ambiguous. CDR1 and CDR2 (germline): MNHEY, SMNVEV (reference sequence). The length of the CDR3 is 14 residues. The V end was cut by 2 bases, the J end by 6 bases, with 10 bases between. The DNA for the CDR3 is TGTGCCAGCAGTTTAGAATCCGGGGATGAAAAACTGTTTTTT. Translated, it gives CASSLESGDEKLFF.

This clone has a single count. DNA for the CDR3: TGCGCCAGCAGCCACCCCGGGGTGGGGTCGGGCAATGAGCAGTTCTTC. It is translated as CASSHPGVGSGNEQFF. This chain uses TRBV4-1 with TRBJ2-1, with D possibly matching TRBD2 (5 bases). The CDR3 sequence is 16 residues long. The germline V gene encodes CDR1 MGHRA and CDR2 YSYEKL. V dropped 3 bases and J dropped 6 bases, with 18 bases sitting between them.

This chain uses TRBV6-5 with TRBJ1-5; D is undetermined. The CDR3 has 16 amino acids. Looked up from germline, CDR1 is MNHEY and CDR2 is SVGAGI. Deletions cut 0 bases from V and 1 base from J, with 10 bases between. The CDR3 DNA sequence: TGTGCCAGCAGTTACTCGATTCCCTTAAGCAATCAGCCCCAGCATTTT. Its protein product is CASSYSIPLSNQPQHF.

The gene calls are TRBV4-3 and TRBJ1-1; D is perhaps TRBD1 (6 bases). This CDR3 is built from 16 residues. V lost 0 bases to trimming and J lost 5 bases, with 16 bases between them. Germline V gene data show CDR1 as LGHNA and CDR2 as YSLEER. CDR3 nucleotides: TGCGCCAGCAGCCAAGATACAGGGCTGAGTTGGACTGAAGCTTTCTTT. This codes for CASSQDTGLSWTEAFF.

V is TRBV6-2 or TRBV6-3 and J is TRBJ2-2; maybe TRBD2 (6 bases). The germline V gene has CDR1 MNHEY and CDR2 SVGEGT. There are 17 residues in the CDR3. V was shortened by 2 bases and J by 4 bases, with 17 bases between the two germline ends. DNA for the CDR3: TGTGCCAGCAGTTACACCCTAGCCCTCGGGAGCACCGGGGAGCTGTTTTTT. Translation: CASSYTLALGSTGELFF.

The genes are TRBV4-2 and TRBJ2-2, with D perhaps TRBD1 (6 bases). The CDR3 covers 14 residues. V lost 3 bases and J 7 bases, leaving 12 bases between the germline ends. CDR1 is LGHNA and CDR2 is YNFKEQ in the germline V gene. CDR3 loop: CASSQSGVGGELFF. The CDR3 nucleotides read TGTGCCAGCAGCCAGTCAGGGGTGGGCGGGGAGCTGTTTTTT.